The 13 T cell receptor beta chains presented below share a single source sample, sequenced in a study of T cells in Graves' hyperthyroidism and ophthalmopathy. RNA transcripts yielded amplified TCR beta CDR3 regions. HTBI primers were used for first-round RT-PCR of the TCR CDR3. TCRdb fed the multiplex PCR reads into MiXCR, producing one record per CDR3 protein. The table shows roughly 380,000 distinct CDR3 sequences, with approximately 14% occurring only once. The sample was blood. These receptor sequences come from a woman between 18 and 30 years old with Graves' hyperthyroidism.

This chain links TRBV29-1 with TRBJ1-4; D ambiguous. Trimming pared 4 bases from V and 4 bases from J, leaving 10 bases between. The CDR3 is made up of 13 amino acids. Germline CDR1 and CDR2: SQVTM and ANQGSEA. DNA of the CDR3: TGCAGCGTTGGGGTTTTGGGTAATGAAAAACTGTTTTTT. As protein: CSVGVLGNEKLFF.

This clonotype was recorded many times. The rearrangement uses TRBV11-2 and TRBJ2-7; possibly TRBD1 or TRBD2 for D (5 bases each). Germline values: CDR1 SGHAT, CDR2 FQNNGV. Trimming shortened V by 6 bases and J by 4 bases, and 16 bases separated the two germline ends. CDR3 length: 14 amino acids. CDR3: CASSPTGTQYEQYF. CDR3 bases: TGTGCCAGCAGTCCTACCGGGACCCAATACGAGCAGTACTTC.

The chain couples TRBV18 to TRBJ1-2, with no clear D. V was cut by 0 bases and J by 4 bases, with 9 bases left in between. This CDR3 spans 14 amino acids. In germline, CDR1 is KGHSH, CDR2 LQKENI. For the CDR3, the DNA is TGTGCCAGCTCACCACCGCGGGCCAGCTATGGCTACACCTTC. This codes for CASSPPRASYGYTF.

This clonotype has only a few counts. The J gene is TRBJ2-1, the V gene TRBV3-1; 9 nucleotides agree with TRBD2. CDR1 and CDR2 (germline): LGHDT, YNNKEL (reference sequence). The CDR3 has 11 amino acids. The V segment lost 3 bases and the J segment 14 bases; nucleotides outside the gene matches: 2. The CDR3 region is CASSQGLAEFF. DNA of the CDR3: TGTGCCAGCAGCCAGGGACTAGCAGAGTTCTTC.

This clonotype appeared a few times. The chain uses TRBV27 and TRBJ1-1; tentative D call: TRBD1 (6 bases). Germline lookup yields CDR1 MNHEY and CDR2 SMNVEV (reference sequence). With 2 bases removed from V and 0 bases from J, the gap between germline ends came to 10 bases. CDR3 length equals 15 residues. CDR3 in amino acids: CASSLIGQMNTEAFF. CDR3 DNA: TGTGCCAGCAGTTTAATAGGACAGATGAACACTGAAGCTTTCTTT.

The V and J genes are TRBV29-1 and TRBJ2-2; 13 nucleotides align to TRBD2. The length of the CDR3 is 15 residues. Germline V gene data show CDR1 as SQVTM and CDR2 as ANQGSEA. Germline trimming cut 7 bases from V and 5 bases from J; bases unmatched to any gene: 7. This CDR3 reads CSGRTSGSITGELFF. CDR3 nucleotides: TGCAGCGGCCGGACTAGCGGGAGTATTACCGGGGAGCTGTTTTTT.

V gene TRBV20-1 combines with J gene TRBJ2-3, with 10 bases lining up with TRBD2. The ends lost 1 base at V and 5 bases at J; junction bases unmatched: 15. The germline gives CDR1 DFQATT, CDR2 SNEGSKA (reference sequence). This CDR3 contains 18 residues. CDR3 region: CSARGRAGGLSSGDTQYF. CDR3 coding DNA: TGCAGTGCTAGAGGTAGAGCGGGAGGGCTGAGTTCAGGAGATACGCAGTATTTT.

This clonotype was seen many times. The chain couples TRBV29-1 to TRBJ2-7; maybe TRBD1 (6 bases). Trimming left V 6 bases short and J 2 bases short, with 23 bases between. Germline V gives CDR1 SQVTM, CDR2 ANQGSEA. The CDR3 runs to 16 residues. The DNA for the CDR3 is TGCAGCGTCGATATACAGGGACCCCAAAGACCCTACGAGCAGTACTTC. Protein sequence: CSVDIQGPQRPYEQYF.

This clonotype was counted at least ten times. The chain couples TRBV9 to TRBJ2-7; 11 nucleotides align to TRBD1. This CDR3 comprises 15 residues. With 2 bases clipped from V and 1 base from J, the junction kept 2 bases outside the gene matches. Looked up from germline, CDR1 is SGDLS and CDR2 is YYNGEE. CDR3 nucleotide sequence: TGTGCCAGCAGCGTCGGGACAGGGGGTTCCTACGAGCAGTACTTC. Amino acid sequence: CASSVGTGGSYEQYF. Together with reference TRBV9 and TRBJ2-7, the CDR3 gives the full variable domain: DSGVTQTPKHLITATGQRVTLRCSPRSGDLSVYWYQQSLDQGLQFLIQYYNGEERAKGNILERFSAQQFPDLHSELNLSSLELGDSALYFCASSVGTGGSYEQYFGPGTRLTVT.

This clonotype was seen a handful of times. This chain links TRBV7-9 with TRBJ1-1; possible D gene TRBD1, 5 bases. The length of the CDR3 is 16 residues. The ends were cut back, 1 base at V and 0 bases at J, with 12 bases in the middle. Germline V CDR1 and CDR2: SEHNR, FQNEAQ (reference sequence). The chain's CDR3 is CASSLGGVDMNTEAFF. The CDR3, as DNA: TGTGCCAGCAGCTTAGGGGGTGTGGACATGAACACTGAAGCTTTCTTT.

V gene TRBV5-4 combines with J gene TRBJ2-1, with 10 bases fitting TRBD2. The germline V gene encodes CDR1 SGHNT and CDR2 YYREEE (reference sequence). The V segment lost 4 bases and the J segment 5 bases; nucleotides outside the gene matches: 9. The CDR3 runs 16 residues. The CDR3 reads CASSRIGLAAHNEQFF. CDR3 nucleotide sequence: TGTGCCAGCAGCCGGATAGGACTAGCGGCCCACAATGAGCAGTTCTTC.

The sample holds many counts of this clonotype. The chain has TRBV30 and TRBJ1-3; D is undetermined. The V end lost 4 bases, the J end lost 0 bases, and 10 bases lay between the germline ends. This CDR3 has 14 residues. CDR1 and CDR2 from the germline V gene are GTSNPN and SVGIG (reference sequence). The CDR3 DNA follows: TGTGCCTGGAACGACGGATCCTCTGGAAACACCATATATTTT. Its translation: CAWNDGSSGNTIYF.

This clonotype occurred many times. The chain recombines TRBV18 with TRBJ1-1; D not resolved. The germline CDR1 and CDR2 sequences are KGHSH and LQKENI. V lost 3 bases and J 4 bases, leaving 9 bases between the germline ends. The CDR3 consists of 13 residues. For the CDR3, the DNA is TGTGCCAGCTCACCCGATTTGAGCACTGAAGCTTTCTTT. As protein: CASSPDLSTEAFF.